This T cell receptor (beta chain) was sequenced in a study of T cells in Graves' hyperthyroidism and ophthalmopathy. The CDR3 extends over 13 amino acids. CDR1 is MNHNS and CDR2 is SASEGT in the germline V gene. Trimming pared 10 bases from V and 3 bases from J, leaving 13 bases between. Using RNA transcripts as the source, TCR beta CDR3 regions were amplified. First-round RT-PCR targeting the TCR CDR3 was performed with the HTBI primer set. MiXCR, applied by TCRdb to the multiplex PCR reads, yields one record per CDR3 protein. Of around 290,000 distinct CDR3 sequences listed, approximately 15% were seen once; the top ten hold just over 55%.

Sample: blood. This TCR was recovered from a woman in her sixties or seventies with Graves' ophthalmopathy. The J gene is TRBJ1-5, the V gene TRBV6-1; D ambiguous. In DNA form, the CDR3 reads TGTGCCACCAGGTCGGGGTACAATCAGCCCCAGCATTTT. Translated, it gives CATRSGYNQPQHF.